A selection of T cell receptor beta chains follows, all from one sample in a study of blood T cell repertoires in COVID-19. The protocol was immunoSEQ multiplex PCR, while the TCRdb copy is restricted to in-frame clones and leaves out a portion. The table records under 150,000 clones, roughly 84% of them present only once. What was sequenced was peripheral blood. The receptors were gathered from a human donor in a cohort sampled during active COVID-19. Both conserved end residues are part of each CDR3. A D gene is named only where the DNA matches it firmly. The size of a clone is reported for some rows only, either as once, few or many, or as a class for expanded clones.

size	D	V	J	DNA	CDR3
-	-	TRBV18	TRBJ1-3	TGTGCCAGCTCAACAGGATACTCTGGAAACACCATATATTTT	CASSTGYSGNTIYF
-	-	TRBV6-2/TRBV6-3	TRBJ2-3	TGTGCCAGCAGTCCCACAGGCCTCTTAAGCACAGATACGCAGTATTTT	CASSPTGLLSTDTQYF
-	TRBD2	TRBV5-5	TRBJ2-1	TGTGCCAGCAGCTTAAGGGCAGGGAGGGATGAGCAGTTCTTC	CASSLRAGRDEQFF
-	TRBD1	TRBV6-5	TRBJ1-6	TGTGCCAGCAGTAGCCGGGACAGGGGGGGTTCACCCCTCCACTTT	CASSSRDRGGSPLHF
-	TRBD1	TRBV11-2	TRBJ2-3	TGTGCCAGCACCTTTAGGGAGACAGGGAAGAGGATAATTACAGATACGCAGTATTTT	CASTFRETGKRIITDTQYF
-	TRBD2	TRBV7-8	TRBJ2-4	TGTGCCAGCAGCCGGGGTAGGGCGGGACTAGCTCCGCGTGACATTCAGTACTTC	CASSRGRAGLAPRDIQYF
-	TRBD1	TRBV7-9	TRBJ1-2	TGTGCCAGCAGGGGGACAGGGGTGGATGGCTACACCTTC	CASRGTGVDGYTF
-	TRBD1	TRBV27	TRBJ2-7	TGTGCCAGCAGTGCTGGGACAGACTACTACGAGCAGTACTTC	CASSAGTDYYEQYF
-	TRBD1	TRBV10-2	TRBJ1-1	TGCGCCAGCAGCTTCGACAGGGGAGAGCCGAACACTGAAGCTTTCTTT	CASSFDRGEPNTEAFF
-	-	TRBV7-2	TRBJ2-4	TGTGCCAGCAGCTCTCAAGGGAGAGGAGACATTCAGTACTTC	CASSSQGRGDIQYF
-	TRBD1	TRBV19	TRBJ1-6	TGTGCCAGTAGTATAGCGGACAGGCCGAGCTCCTATAATTCACCCCTCCACTTT	CASSIADRPSSYNSPLHF
-	TRBD2	TRBV15	TRBJ2-1	TGTGCCACCAGCTGGGAGGGCGCGGAGCAGTTCTTC	CATSWEGAEQFF
-	TRBD2	TRBV7-3	TRBJ2-1	TGTGCCAGCAGCTTATCCGGGGGGAGCAATGAGCAGTTCTTC	CASSLSGGSNEQFF
once	-	TRBV11-2	TRBJ2-3	TGTGCCAGCAGCTTAGTGGGGGGGGCAGGCACAGATACGCAGTATTTT	CASSLVGGAGTDTQYF
-	TRBD1	TRBV5-8	TRBJ1-3	TGTGCCAGCAGCTCGGGGGACAGTGGAAACACCATATATTTT	CASSSGDSGNTIYF
once	TRBD1	TRBV4-1	TRBJ2-7	TGCGCCAGCAGCCAAGGTACAGGGGTAAACGAGCAGTACTTC	CASSQGTGVNEQYF
once	-	TRBV5-1	TRBJ2-1	TGCGCCAGCAGCTTGGCCCTAGCGAGCTCCTACAATGAGCAGTTCTTC	CASSLALASSYNEQFF
-	TRBD2	TRBV30	TRBJ2-3	TGTGCCTGGAGGCCCCCCGGGGGGAGTACGCAGTATTTT	CAWRPPGGSTQYF
-	-	TRBV6-5	TRBJ1-2	TGTGCCAGCACCTCCGGGGGGGGGAGAGTCGATGGCTACACCTTC	CASTSGGGRVDGYTF
-	-	TRBV11-2	TRBJ1-2	TGTGCCAGCAGCTTAGATGGGGCAGCTGGAGGGTATGGCTACACCTTC	CASSLDGAAGGYGYTF
-	TRBD2	TRBV9	TRBJ2-1	TGTGCCAGCAGCGGGACTAGCGGGGACTGCTCCTACAATGAGCAGTTCTTC	CASSGTSGDCSYNEQFF
-	-	TRBV9	TRBJ1-5	TGTGCCAGCAGCCTAAGTGGTGATAGCAATCAGCCCCAGCATTTT	CASSLSGDSNQPQHF
-	TRBD1	TRBV2	TRBJ2-1	TGTGCCAGCACCGGGACAGGGGCCGACAATGAGCAGTTCTTC	CASTGTGADNEQFF
-	TRBD1	TRBV30	TRBJ1-2	TGTGCCTGGAGTGAAGGGGGCTTCGGCTATGGCTACACCTTC	CAWSEGGFGYGYTF
-	TRBD1	TRBV29-1	TRBJ1-2	TGCAGCGTGGAGGAGGACAGGGTCGGCTACACCTTC	CSVEEDRVGYTF
-	-	TRBV19	TRBJ1-5	TGTGCCAGTAGTATAGATCAGACGGGGAACAGCAATCAGCCCCAGCATTTT	CASSIDQTGNSNQPQHF
few	TRBD1	TRBV6-6	TRBJ1-1	TGTGCCAGCAGTTACACACAGGGGCAGGGGACTGAAGCTTTCTTT	CASSYTQGQGTEAFF
-	-	TRBV19	TRBJ1-3	TGTGCCAGTAGTCCCTTGACCGACAGCTCTGGAAACACCATATATTTT	CASSPLTDSSGNTIYF
-	TRBD1	TRBV6-1	TRBJ1-2	TGTGCCAGCAGTGACACGGACAGGGTGAGCTATGGCTACACCTTC	CASSDTDRVSYGYTF
few	-	TRBV5-4	TRBJ1-1	TGTGCCAGCAGCGGGGAACAGGACGGGTACACTGAAGCTTTCTTT	CASSGEQDGYTEAFF
once	-	TRBV18	TRBJ2-7	TGTGCCAGCTCCCCAACACCCAGCTCCTACGAGCAGTACTTC	CASSPTPSSYEQYF
-	TRBD1	TRBV15	TRBJ2-7	TGTGCCACCAGCAGAAAGGGAACAGGGGACGTCTTCGCGTACGAGCAGTACTTC	CATSRKGTGDVFAYEQYF
few	TRBD1	TRBV27	TRBJ1-2	TGTGCCAGCAGTTTACAGGGGGGTAACTATGGCTACACCTTC	CASSLQGGNYGYTF
-	TRBD1	TRBV6-4	TRBJ2-3	TGTGCCAGCAGTCCCGGGACAGGGGGAGATACGCAGTATTTT	CASSPGTGGDTQYF
-	-	TRBV12-3/TRBV12-4	TRBJ2-2	TGTGCCAGCAGTTTAAACGGCGGGGAGCTGTTTTTT	CASSLNGGELFF
-	-	TRBV19	TRBJ1-4	TGTGCCAGTAGTGCCACTTGGGGGGCTAATGAAAAACTGTTTTTT	CASSATWGANEKLFF